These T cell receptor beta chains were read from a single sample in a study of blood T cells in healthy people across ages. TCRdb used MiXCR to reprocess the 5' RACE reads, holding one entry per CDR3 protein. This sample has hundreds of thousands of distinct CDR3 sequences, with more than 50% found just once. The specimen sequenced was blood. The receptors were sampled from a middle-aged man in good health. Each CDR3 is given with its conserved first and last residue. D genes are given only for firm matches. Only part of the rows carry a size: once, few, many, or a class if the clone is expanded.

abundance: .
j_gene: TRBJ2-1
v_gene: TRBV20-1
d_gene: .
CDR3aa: CSAVIPTGIINEQFF
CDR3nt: TGCAGTGCTGTGATTCCGACAGGAATCATCAATGAGCAGTTCTTC

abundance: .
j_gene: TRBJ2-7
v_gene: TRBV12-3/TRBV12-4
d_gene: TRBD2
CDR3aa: CASSPSRGGYYEQYF
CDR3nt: TGTGCCAGCAGCCCCTCGCGGGGGGGCTACTACGAGCAGTACTTC

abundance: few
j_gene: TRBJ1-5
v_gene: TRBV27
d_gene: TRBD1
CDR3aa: CATGRLIGTEDSNQPQHF
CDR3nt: TGTGCCACCGGACGTCTGATTGGGACAGAGGATAGCAATCAGCCCCAGCATTTT

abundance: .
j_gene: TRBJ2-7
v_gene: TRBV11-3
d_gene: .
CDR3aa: CASSAADKSEQYF
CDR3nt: TGTGCCAGCAGCGCTGCGGACAAATCCGAGCAGTACTTC

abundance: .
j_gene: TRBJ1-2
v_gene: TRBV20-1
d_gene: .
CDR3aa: CSASKPPGGYTF
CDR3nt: TGCAGTGCCTCCAAACCGCCGGGTGGCTACACCTTC

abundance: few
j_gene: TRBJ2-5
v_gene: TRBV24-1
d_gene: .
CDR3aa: CATSGTRNMQETQYF
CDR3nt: TGTGCCACCAGTGGGACAAGAAATATGCAAGAGACCCAGTACTTC

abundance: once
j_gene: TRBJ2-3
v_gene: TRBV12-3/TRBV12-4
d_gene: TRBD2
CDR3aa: CASSFLQRGDTQYF
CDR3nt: TGTGCCAGCAGTTTTCTCCAGCGGGGAGATACGCAGTATTTT

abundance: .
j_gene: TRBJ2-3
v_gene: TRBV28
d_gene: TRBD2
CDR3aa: CASSTSGRLADTQYF
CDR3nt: TGTGCCAGCAGCACTAGCGGGAGATTGGCAGATACGCAGTATTTT

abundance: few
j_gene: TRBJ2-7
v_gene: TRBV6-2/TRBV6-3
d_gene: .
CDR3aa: CASNELGTSYEQYF
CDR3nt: TGTGCCAGCAACGAATTAGGGACCTCCTACGAGCAGTACTTC

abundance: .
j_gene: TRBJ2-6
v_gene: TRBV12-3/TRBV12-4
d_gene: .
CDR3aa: CASSLRETGANVLTF
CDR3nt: TGTGCCAGCTCCTTGAGGGAGACTGGGGCCAACGTCCTGACTTTC

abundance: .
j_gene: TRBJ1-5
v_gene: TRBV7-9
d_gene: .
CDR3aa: CASSLGSTGGGQPQHF
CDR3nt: TGTGCCAGCAGCTTAGGGTCTACCGGGGGCGGGCAGCCCCAGCATTTT

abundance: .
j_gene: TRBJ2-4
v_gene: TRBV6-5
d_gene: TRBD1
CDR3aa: CASSSRQGAVIRGIQYF
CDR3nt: TGTGCCAGCAGTTCAAGACAGGGGGCAGTTATCCGTGGTATTCAGTACTTC

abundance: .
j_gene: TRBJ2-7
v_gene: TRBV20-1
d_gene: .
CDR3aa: CSARTHLSYEQYF
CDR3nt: TGCAGTGCTAGAACACACCTCTCCTACGAGCAGTACTTC

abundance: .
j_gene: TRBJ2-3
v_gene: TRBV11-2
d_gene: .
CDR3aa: CASSFYNTDTQYF
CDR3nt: TGTGCCAGCAGCTTTTACAACACAGATACGCAGTATTTT

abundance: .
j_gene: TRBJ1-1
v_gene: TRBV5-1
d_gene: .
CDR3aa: CASSPQPKDGGPNTEAFF
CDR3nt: TGCGCCAGCAGCCCCCAACCGAAAGACGGGGGCCCGAACACTGAAGCTTTCTTT

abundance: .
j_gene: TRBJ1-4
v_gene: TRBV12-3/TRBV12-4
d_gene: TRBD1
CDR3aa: CASSFLGTGDEKLFF
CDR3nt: TGTGCCAGCAGTTTTCTGGGGACAGGAGATGAAAAACTGTTTTTT

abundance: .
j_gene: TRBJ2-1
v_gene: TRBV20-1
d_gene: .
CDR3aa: CSARADLLNIYEQFF
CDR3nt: TGCAGTGCTAGAGCCGATCTCCTGAATATTTATGAGCAGTTCTTC